These T cell receptor beta chains were read from a single sample in a study of shared clonotypes between healthy human individuals. Libraries were prepared by immunoSEQ multiplex PCR; TCRdb keeps only in-frame clonotypes and omits some of them. Of some 2,000,000 clones in the sample, approximately 95% were seen once. The specimen sequenced was naive CD4+ T cells sorted from blood. Receptor source: a man aged 18 to 29 in good health. The CDR3 runs from the conserved cysteine through the conserved F or W. The D gene is left open where the match is weak. Not every row has a clone size; where given, it reads once, few, many or a size class.

v_call	j_call	cdr3_length	d_call	clone_size	cdr3_aa	cdr3_nt
TRBV9	TRBJ1-3	16	-	-	CASSVGGIASGNTIYF	TGTGCCAGCAGCGTAGGGGGAATCGCCTCTGGAAACACCATATATTTT
TRBV5-4	TRBJ2-3	15	-	-	CASSLGGSPGDTQYF	TGTGCCAGCAGCTTAGGTGGCAGCCCTGGGGATACGCAGTATTTT
TRBV9	TRBJ1-5	13	-	-	CASSASPQQPQHF	TGTGCCAGCAGCGCCTCCCCTCAACAGCCCCAGCATTTT
TRBV5-6	TRBJ2-2	13	-	-	CASKYMNTGELFF	TGTGCCAGCAAATACATGAACACCGGGGAGCTGTTTTTT
TRBV10-1	TRBJ2-7	14	-	-	CASSDPGLWSEQYF	TGCGCCAGCAGTGATCCAGGACTATGGAGCGAGCAGTACTTC
TRBV4-1	TRBJ1-1	14	-	-	CASSQVDSGAEAFF	TGCGCCAGCAGCCAAGTTGATTCTGGAGCTGAAGCTTTCTTT
TRBV5-8	TRBJ1-1	11	-	-	CASSFLGEAFF	TGTGCCAGCAGCTTTCTGGGTGAAGCTTTCTTT
TRBV6-5	TRBJ2-7	15	TRBD2	-	CASSYSTLAGDEQYF	TGTGCCAGCAGTTACTCGACGCTAGCGGGAGACGAGCAGTACTTC
TRBV18	TRBJ1-2	14	-	-	CASSEGATNYGYTF	TGTGCCAGCTCAGAGGGAGCTACTAACTATGGCTACACCTTC
TRBV30	TRBJ1-3	15	-	-	CAWEQGTYSGNTIYF	TGTGCCTGGGAGCAGGGGACTTACTCTGGAAACACCATATATTTT
TRBV6-4	TRBJ1-6	16	TRBD1	-	CASSDRGQGGNSPLHF	TGTGCCAGCAGTGACCGTGGACAGGGAGGTAATTCACCCCTCCACTTT
TRBV4-1	TRBJ1-1	15	TRBD1	-	CASSQGRTGNTEAFF	TGCGCCAGCAGCCAAGGCCGGACAGGGAACACTGAAGCTTTCTTT
TRBV6-6	TRBJ2-7	16	TRBD2	once	CASSPATSGGSYEQYF	TGTGCCAGCAGTCCCGCAACTAGCGGGGGATCCTACGAGCAGTACTTC
TRBV18	TRBJ2-7	16	-	-	CASSPIRVSGTYEQYF	TGTGCCAGCTCACCTATCCGGGTATCGGGGACCTACGAGCAGTACTTC
TRBV5-4	TRBJ2-1	12	-	-	CASSLEGNEQFF	TGTGCCAGCAGCTTGGAGGGCAATGAGCAGTTCTTC
TRBV5-4	TRBJ1-4	15	-	-	CASSLDMGPNEKLFF	TGTGCCAGCAGCTTGGATATGGGTCCTAATGAAAAACTGTTTTTT
TRBV7-9	TRBJ2-7	16	-	-	CASSLIWKGHEYEQYF	TGTGCCAGCAGCTTAATCTGGAAGGGACATGAGTACGAGCAGTACTTC
TRBV7-2	TRBJ2-7	15	TRBD2	-	CASSTGLAGGNEQYF	TGTGCCAGCAGCACAGGACTAGCGGGAGGGAACGAGCAGTACTTC
TRBV6-6	TRBJ1-2	13	-	-	CASSYSLTAGYTF	TGTGCCAGCAGTTACTCGTTGACAGCTGGCTACACCTTC
TRBV7-3	TRBJ1-4	9	-	-	CASSPKLFF	TGTGCCAGCAGCCCGAAACTGTTTTTT
TRBV4-1	TRBJ1-5	14	-	-	CASSLGQLNQPQHF	TGCGCCAGCAGCCTCGGACAGCTCAATCAGCCCCAGCATTTT
TRBV11-2	TRBJ2-3	16	TRBD2	-	CASRPSGLAGSDTQYF	TGTGCCAGCAGACCCTCAGGACTAGCGGGATCAGATACGCAGTATTTT
TRBV30	TRBJ1-1	13	-	once	CAWTPGHNTEAFF	TGTGCCTGGACTCCAGGACACAACACTGAAGCTTTCTTT
TRBV5-1	TRBJ2-5	14	-	-	CASSSGLGQETQYF	TGCGCCAGCAGCTCCGGCCTGGGGCAAGAGACCCAGTACTTC
TRBV6-6	TRBJ2-1	14	TRBD2	-	CASRLGTSNRPRFF	TGTGCCAGCAGACTAGGGACTAGCAATCGCCCCCGGTTCTTC
TRBV7-2	TRBJ2-2	15	-	-	CASSLTVLGAGELFF	TGTGCCAGCAGCTTAACTGTGTTGGGTGCCGGGGAGCTGTTTTTT
TRBV5-1	TRBJ2-5	15	TRBD2	-	CASSATSGGQETQYF	TGCGCCAGCAGCGCGACTAGCGGGGGCCAAGAGACCCAGTACTTC
TRBV30	TRBJ1-5	13	TRBD1	-	CAWTGQSNQPQHF	TGTGCCTGGACGGGACAGAGCAATCAGCCCCAGCATTTT
TRBV7-9	TRBJ2-7	14	TRBD1	-	CASSRGQQSYEQYF	TGTGCCAGCAGCCGGGGACAGCAATCCTACGAGCAGTACTTC
TRBV7-2	TRBJ2-7	15	-	once	CASSLEAGPTYEQYF	TGTGCCAGCAGCTTAGAGGCGGGTCCCACCTACGAGCAGTACTTC
TRBV4-1	TRBJ2-1	14	TRBD2	-	CASSLGTSGREQFF	TGCGCCAGCAGCCTAGGGACTAGCGGGAGAGAGCAGTTCTTC
TRBV5-1	TRBJ2-3	14	-	-	CASSPDGGKDTQYF	TGCGCCAGCAGCCCGGATGGCGGGAAAGATACGCAGTATTTT
TRBV4-1	TRBJ1-2	15	-	many	CASSTSGQTNYGYTF	TGCGCCAGCAGTACGAGCGGACAGACTAACTATGGCTACACCTTC
TRBV6-5	TRBJ2-7	13	TRBD1	-	CASSPRGHYEQYF	TGTGCCAGCAGTCCCAGGGGGCACTACGAGCAGTACTTC
TRBV27	TRBJ1-3	18	-	once	CASSSHIRPGDVLDTIYF	TGTGCCAGCAGTTCACATATTAGACCGGGTGACGTTTTAGACACCATATATTTT
TRBV4-1	TRBJ1-1	15	-	-	CASSQVTGGNTEAFF	TGCGCCAGCAGCCAAGTGACAGGAGGGAACACTGAAGCTTTCTTT
TRBV5-1	TRBJ2-7	15	-	-	CASSLVTGSNYEQYF	TGCGCCAGCAGCTTGGTAACGGGGTCGAACTACGAGCAGTACTTC
TRBV28	TRBJ2-3	16	TRBD2	once	CASSLNRRGGLDTQYF	TGTGCCAGCAGTTTGAATCGGCGGGGGGGCCTGGATACGCAGTATTTT
TRBV5-1	TRBJ2-5	15	-	-	CASSLVGNPRETQYF	TGCGCCAGCAGCTTGGTCGGGAACCCAAGAGAGACCCAGTACTTC
TRBV13	TRBJ2-3	17	TRBD1	-	CASSPRSGGQNTDTQYF	TGTGCCAGCAGCCCTAGGAGTGGGGGACAGAACACAGATACGCAGTATTTT
TRBV18	TRBJ2-3	15	TRBD2	-	CASSPTSGSTDTQYF	TGTGCCAGCTCACCAACAAGCGGGAGTACAGATACGCAGTATTTT
TRBV29-1	TRBJ1-2	14	-	-	CSVEGGAWGYGYTF	TGCAGCGTTGAAGGAGGGGCTTGGGGCTATGGCTACACCTTC
TRBV28	TRBJ2-7	13	-	-	CASSGTLTYEQYF	TGTGCCAGCTCCGGGACTTTAACCTACGAGCAGTACTTC
TRBV10-3	TRBJ2-2	15	TRBD1	-	CAISGGQGYTGELFF	TGTGCCATCAGTGGGGGACAGGGATACACCGGGGAGCTGTTTTTT
TRBV7-2	TRBJ2-7	14	TRBD1	-	CASRRQGASYEQYF	TGTGCCAGCAGGAGACAGGGGGCCTCCTACGAGCAGTACTTC
TRBV28	TRBJ1-4	12	-	once	CASSLSNEKLFF	TGTGCCAGCAGCTTGTCTAATGAAAAACTGTTTTTT
TRBV25-1	TRBJ1-5	14	-	-	CASRKDRGRQPQHF	TGTGCCAGCAGAAAAGATAGGGGACGGCAGCCCCAGCATTTT
TRBV30	TRBJ2-2	12	-	-	CAWSAETGELFF	TGTGCCTGGAGTGCCGAAACCGGGGAGCTGTTTTTT
TRBV10-3	TRBJ2-2	18	TRBD1	-	CAISESWGQGINTGELFF	TGTGCCATCAGTGAGTCTTGGGGACAGGGGATTAACACCGGGGAGCTGTTTTTT
TRBV10-2	TRBJ2-7	13	-	-	CASSDDSFYEQYF	TGCGCCAGCAGTGACGACAGCTTTTACGAGCAGTACTTC
TRBV5-1	TRBJ2-5	13	-	few	CASSPGQQETQYF	TGCGCCAGCAGCCCCGGACAGCAAGAGACCCAGTACTTC
TRBV7-2	TRBJ2-7	13	-	-	CASSLGQSNSQYF	TGTGCCAGCAGCTTAGGCCAAAGTAACTCGCAGTACTTC